This T cell receptor beta chain originates from a study of cytomegalovirus exposure and HLA in healthy donors. Study conclusions and caveats: Being indistinguishable, some V segments were excluded, TRBV6-2 and TRBV6-3 among them. The HLA-A and HLA-B alleles of most subjects were reportedly predicted accurately from TCR beta sequences.

Amplification used 60 Vbeta primers and 13 Jbeta primers. The data were produced by immunoSEQ multiplex PCR, yet TCRdb's version contains in-frame clones alone and is incomplete. Found here are around 130,000 clones, over 70% of them singletons; the top ten hold about 1.6%. CDR1 LNHDA and CDR2 SQIVND come from the germline V gene (reference sequence). The CDR3 is 14 amino acids. V lost 3 bases and J lost 4, with 12 bases in between. As for this clone: Antigen specificity is unknown.

The clonotype originates from a woman aged 18 to 35 in good health and CMV-seronegative. This rearrangement joins TRBV19 to TRBJ1-1; tentatively, D is TRBD1 (5 bases). Sequencing was done on a sample of PBMCs. CDR3 amino acids: CASSIWEGVTEAFF. The CDR3 DNA sequence: TGTGCCAGTAGTATCTGGGAAGGGGTCACTGAAGCTTTCTTT.